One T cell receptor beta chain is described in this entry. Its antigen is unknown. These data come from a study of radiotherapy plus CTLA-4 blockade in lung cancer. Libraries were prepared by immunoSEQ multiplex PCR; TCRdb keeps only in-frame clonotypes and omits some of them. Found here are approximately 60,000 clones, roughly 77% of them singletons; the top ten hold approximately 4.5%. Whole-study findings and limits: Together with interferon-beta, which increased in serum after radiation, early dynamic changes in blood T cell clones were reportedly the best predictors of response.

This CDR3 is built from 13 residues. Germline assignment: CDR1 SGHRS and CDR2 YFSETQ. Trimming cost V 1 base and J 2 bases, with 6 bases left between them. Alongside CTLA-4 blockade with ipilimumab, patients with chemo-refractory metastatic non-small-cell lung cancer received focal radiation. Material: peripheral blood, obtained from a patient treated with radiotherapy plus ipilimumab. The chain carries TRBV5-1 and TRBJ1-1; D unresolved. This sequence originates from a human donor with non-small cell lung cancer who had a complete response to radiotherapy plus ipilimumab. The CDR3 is CASSLFGNTEAFF. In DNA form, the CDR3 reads TGCGCCAGCAGCTTGTTCGGCAACACTGAAGCTTTCTTT. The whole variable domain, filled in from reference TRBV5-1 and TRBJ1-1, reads KAGVTQTPRYLIKTRGQQVTLSCSPISGHRSVSWYQQTPGQGLQFLFEYFSETQRNKGNFPGRFSGRQFSNSRSEMNVSTLELGDSALYLCASSLFGNTEAFFGQGTRLTVV.